The rows below give T cell receptor beta chains drawn from one sample of a study of beta chain features in type 1 diabetes. The assay was immunoSEQ multiplex PCR, and TCRdb's table has in-frame clones only and misses some. The table includes around 300,000 clones, 12% to 15% detected once. The source material was central memory CD4+ T cells from blood. These receptors were obtained from a man aged 30 to 39 in good health. Both conserved end residues are part of each CDR3. The D gene is left open where the match is weak. The size field is filled for only some rows; it gives once, few, many or a size class.

CDR3aa	CDR3nt	v_gene	j_gene	len	abundance	d_gene
CASSLEMGGSGNTIYF	TGTGCCAGCAGCTTGGAGATGGGGGGCTCTGGAAACACCATATATTTT	TRBV5-4	TRBJ1-3	16	NA	NA
CAWAGFTEAFF	TGTGCCTGGGCAGGGTTTACTGAAGCTTTCTTT	TRBV30	TRBJ1-1	11	NA	NA
CASSLDQGAWGTEAFF	TGTGCCAGCAGCTTAGACCAGGGGGCGTGGGGCACTGAAGCTTTCTTT	TRBV27	TRBJ1-1	16	NA	TRBD1
CASSLGYGNGAGELFF	TGTGCCAGCAGCTTAGGATATGGGAACGGGGCCGGGGAGCTGTTTTTT	TRBV7-9	TRBJ2-2	16	NA	NA
CASSFPGTSISEQFF	TGTGCCAGCAGCTTCCCCGGGACTAGCATTAGTGAGCAGTTCTTC	TRBV5-4	TRBJ2-1	15	NA	TRBD2
CASRFQFPSTDTQYF	TGTGCCAGCAGGTTTCAGTTTCCTAGCACAGATACGCAGTATTTT	TRBV6-6	TRBJ2-3	15	few	NA
CASSQDPGSAEGKRPQYF	TGCGCCAGCAGCCAAGATCCGGGGAGTGCGGAGGGCAAGAGACCCCAGTACTTC	TRBV4-1	TRBJ2-5	18	few	NA
CASSLGPTEVYGYTF	TGTGCCAGCAGCCTCGGCCCGACGGAAGTCTATGGCTACACCTTC	TRBV2	TRBJ1-2	15	NA	NA
CASSGTGTSGGLSYNEQFF	TGCGCCAGCAGCGGAACCGGGACTAGCGGGGGGTTGTCCTACAATGAGCAGTTCTTC	TRBV5-1	TRBJ2-1	19	many	TRBD2
CASSELARGYQPQHF	TGTGCCAGCAGTGAATTGGCCAGGGGATATCAGCCCCAGCATTTT	TRBV6-1	TRBJ1-5	15	NA	NA
CASSRTGELFF	TGTGCCAGCAGCCGCACCGGGGAGCTGTTTTTT	TRBV7-2	TRBJ2-2	11	NA	NA
CASRRDINYGYTF	TGTGCCAGCAGGAGGGACATTAACTATGGCTACACCTTC	TRBV6-1	TRBJ1-2	13	NA	NA
CASSQDFRAGYTF	TGCGCCAGCAGCCAAGATTTCAGGGCCGGATACACCTTC	TRBV4-3	TRBJ1-2	13	NA	NA
CASSGGVAPSTDTQYF	TGTGCCAGCAGCGGGGGTGTAGCGCCAAGCACAGATACGCAGTATTTT	TRBV7-2	TRBJ2-3	16	once	NA
CASRGMANTEAFF	TGTGCCAGCCGGGGGATGGCAAACACTGAAGCTTTCTTT	TRBV11-2	TRBJ1-1	13	few	NA
CASSLGYLLAGGPMDPRVDEQFF	TGTGCCAGCAGCTTAGGGTACCTTTTAGCGGGAGGGCCGATGGATCCCCGGGTCGATGAGCAGTTCTTC	TRBV14	TRBJ2-1	23	few	TRBD2
CASSFGNRVGNTIYF	TGTGCCAGCAGCTTTGGCAACAGGGTTGGAAACACCATATATTTT	TRBV7-9	TRBJ1-3	15	NA	NA
CAWTRVEAFF	TGTGCCTGGACGAGGGTAGAAGCTTTCTTT	TRBV30	TRBJ1-1	10	many	NA
CAISDGREGYEQYF	TGTGCCATCAGTGACGGGAGGGAAGGTTACGAGCAGTACTTC	TRBV10-3	TRBJ2-7	14	NA	TRBD2
CASSQYPHTEAFF	TGTGCCAGCAGCCAGTACCCTCACACTGAAGCTTTCTTT	TRBV9	TRBJ1-1	13	NA	NA
CAFQLGGETQYF	TGTGCCTTCCAGCTGGGCGGGGAGACCCAGTACTTC	TRBV30	TRBJ2-5	12	NA	NA
CASSARFFGYGYTF	TGTGCCAGCAGCGCAAGGTTTTTTGGCTATGGCTACACCTTC	TRBV7-2	TRBJ1-2	14	NA	NA
CASSPHVGGSQYF	TGTGCCAGCAGCCCCCATGTGGGGGGTAGTCAGTATTTT	TRBV11-2	TRBJ2-3	13	many	NA
CASSPTGALFGNTIYF	TGTGCCAGCAGTCCGACAGGCGCCCTCTTCGGAAACACCATATATTTT	TRBV7-2	TRBJ1-3	16	once	NA
CATSRDRGGLLFF	TGTGCCACCAGCAGAGATCGTGGAGGGCTGCTGTTTTTT	TRBV15	TRBJ2-2	13	NA	NA
CSVRTGEEKLFF	TGCAGCGTTAGGACAGGGGAAGAAAAACTGTTTTTT	TRBV29-1	TRBJ1-4	12	NA	TRBD1
CASSTWGSRNTEAFF	TGCGCCAGCAGCACCTGGGGGTCGCGGAACACTGAAGCTTTCTTT	TRBV5-1	TRBJ1-1	15	few	NA
CASSPRGTGRSSYNSPLHF	TGTGCCAGCAGCCCGAGGGGGACAGGCCGTAGCTCCTATAATTCACCCCTCCACTTT	TRBV7-2	TRBJ1-6	19	few	TRBD1
CASSPRAGPNEKLFF	TGTGCCAGCAGCCCCCGGGCAGGGCCTAATGAAAAACTGTTTTTT	TRBV7-3	TRBJ1-4	15	few	NA
CASSRVGTQATNTEAFF	TGTGCCAGCAGCCGCGTCGGCACACAAGCCACTAACACTGAAGCTTTCTTT	TRBV7-7	TRBJ1-1	17	NA	NA
CASSSRGYDTQYF	TGTGCCAGTAGTTCCCGAGGGTATGATACGCAGTATTTT	TRBV19	TRBJ2-3	13	NA	NA
CASSYSVGPRGEYF	TGTGCCAGCAGTTACTCGGTCGGTCCTAGAGGGGAGTACTTC	TRBV6-5	TRBJ2-7	14	NA	NA
CASSFWTTEETQYF	TGTGCCAGCAGCTTTTGGACTACGGAAGAGACCCAGTACTTC	TRBV5-6	TRBJ2-5	14	NA	NA
CASKRDQSYNEQFF	TGTGCCAGCAAACGGGATCAATCCTACAATGAGCAGTTCTTC	TRBV9	TRBJ2-1	14	NA	NA
CSAASGTGGGNGYTF	TGCAGCGCCGCTTCCGGGACAGGAGGGGGAAATGGCTACACCTTC	TRBV29-1	TRBJ1-2	15	NA	TRBD1
CASSVGGVDEKLFF	TGTGCCAGCAGCGTAGGGGGGGTAGATGAAAAACTGTTTTTT	TRBV9	TRBJ1-4	14	few	NA
CASSQDMAANSPLHF	TGCGCCAGCAGCCAAGATATGGCGGCGAATTCACCCCTCCACTTT	TRBV4-3	TRBJ1-6	15	few	NA